The T cell receptor beta chain under discussion was sequenced for a study of cytomegalovirus exposure and HLA in healthy donors. As for this clone: The antigen remains undetermined.

PCR primers comprised 60 Vbeta and 13 Jbeta primers. The assay was immunoSEQ multiplex PCR, and TCRdb's table has in-frame clones only and misses some. The sample data list more than 100,000 clones. General observations from the study: A list of 164 TCR beta chains associated with cytomegalovirus was given.

Losses at the gene ends were 4 bases for V and 11 bases for J; bases not matched to a gene: 17. The CDR3 spans 15 residues. The V gene's germline CDR1 is SGHDT and CDR2 YYEEEE. This chain connects TRBV5-6 to TRBJ1-1, with TRBD1 matching over 7 bases. The source material was PBMCs. The receptor was isolated from a man aged 40-50 years in good health and CMV-seronegative. The CDR3 region is CASSLTHPGTAGAFF. For the CDR3, the DNA is TGTGCCAGCAGCCTCACCCACCCAGGGACAGCAGGGGCTTTCTTT.